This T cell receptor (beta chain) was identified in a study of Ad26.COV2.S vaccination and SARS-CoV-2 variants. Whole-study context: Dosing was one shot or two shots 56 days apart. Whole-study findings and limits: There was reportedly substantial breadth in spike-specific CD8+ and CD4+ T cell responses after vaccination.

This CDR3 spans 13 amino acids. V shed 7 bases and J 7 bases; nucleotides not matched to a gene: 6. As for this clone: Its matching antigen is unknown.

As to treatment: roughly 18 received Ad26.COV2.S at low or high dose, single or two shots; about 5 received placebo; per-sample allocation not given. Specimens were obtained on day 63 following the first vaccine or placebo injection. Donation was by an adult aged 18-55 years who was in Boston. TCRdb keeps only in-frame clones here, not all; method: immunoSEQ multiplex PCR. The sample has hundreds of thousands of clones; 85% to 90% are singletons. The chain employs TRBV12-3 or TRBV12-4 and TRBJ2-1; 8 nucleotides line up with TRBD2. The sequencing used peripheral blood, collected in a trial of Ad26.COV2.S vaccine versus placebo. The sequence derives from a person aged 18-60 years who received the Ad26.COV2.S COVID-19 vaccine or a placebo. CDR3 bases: TGTGCCAGCAATATGGGACTAGAGAATGAGCAGTTCTTC. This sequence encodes CASNMGLENEQFF.